Listed below are T cell receptor beta chains from one sample, sequenced in a study of shared clonotypes between healthy human individuals. Sequencing was performed with immunoSEQ multiplex PCR; in TCRdb, only in-frame clones are kept and a portion is missing. The table has more than 900,000 clones, more than 75% seen once; the top ten hold 0.61%. Sequencing was performed on memory CD4+ T cells from PBMCs. These receptors originate from a man aged 18 to 30 in good health. Some clones in this sample may be carry-over from other donors' samples. The CDR3 runs from the conserved cysteine through the conserved F or W. The D gene is left open where the match is weak. Expanded clones get a size class; other rows say once, few or many, or leave the size out.

>TRBJ2-1|NA|TRBV20-1|NA
CSAPLYNEQFF
TGCAGTGCCCCCCTTTACAATGAGCAGTTCTTC
>TRBJ2-7|NA|TRBV5-1|NA
CASSLLPPRAPYEQYF
TGCGCCAGCAGCTTGCTCCCCCCCAGGGCGCCCTACGAGCAGTACTTC
>TRBJ1-2|NA|TRBV28|NA
CASSSPGGRYGYTF
TGTGCCAGCAGTTCACCGGGGGGTCGCTATGGCTACACCTTC
>TRBJ2-1|NA|TRBV11-3|NA
CASSLEADNEQFF
TGTGCCAGCAGCTTAGAGGCAGACAATGAGCAGTTCTTC
>TRBJ2-7|NA|TRBV7-2|NA
CASSLGLGTTLYEQYF
TGTGCCAGCAGCTTAGGATTGGGGACAACCCTCTACGAGCAGTACTTC
>TRBJ1-5|NA|TRBV28|NA
CASSSRRDSHSNQPQHF
TGTGCCAGCAGTTCCCGCCGAGACAGTCATAGCAATCAGCCCCAGCATTTT
>TRBJ1-2|NA|TRBV4-2|NA
CASRPTGGSYGYTF
TGTGCCAGCAGGCCTACCGGGGGCTCCTATGGCTACACCTTC
>TRBJ2-1|NA|TRBV5-4|NA
CASSLQYQGSHEQFF
TGTGCCAGCAGCTTGCAATATCAGGGTAGCCATGAGCAGTTCTTC
>TRBJ2-2|NA|TRBV9|NA
CASSVVGTNTGELFF
TGTGCCAGCAGCGTTGTCGGTACGAACACCGGGGAGCTGTTTTTT
>TRBJ2-1|NA|TRBV6-5|TRBD2
CASKWRREGNEQFF
TGTGCCAGCAAGTGGCGGCGGGAGGGCAATGAGCAGTTCTTC
>TRBJ2-1|NA|TRBV5-4|NA
CASSPALREGEQFF
TGTGCCAGCAGCCCCGCCTTGCGGGAAGGTGAGCAGTTCTTC
>TRBJ2-3|NA|TRBV6-1|NA
CASSEGPGETDTQYF
TGTGCCAGCAGTGAAGGGCCAGGGGAGACGGATACGCAGTATTTT
>TRBJ1-2|NA|TRBV9|NA
CASRGPGPPGANYGYTF
TGTGCCAGCAGGGGTCCGGGACCCCCGGGAGCTAACTATGGCTACACCTTC
>TRBJ1-2|NA|TRBV21-1|NA
CASSPRGGGYTF
TGTGCCAGCAGCCCCAGGGGGGGTGGCTACACCTTC
>TRBJ2-5|once|TRBV20-1|NA
CSAVGEEQYF
TGCAGTGCCGTGGGGGAAGAGCAGTACTTC
>TRBJ2-7|NA|TRBV28|TRBD1
CASSHGGTGVPEQYF
TGTGCCAGCAGCCACGGCGGGACAGGGGTCCCCGAGCAGTACTTC
>TRBJ2-3|NA|TRBV15|TRBD2
CATSRSRSTSGSIDTQYF
TGTGCCACCAGCAGGAGTCGCTCGACTAGCGGGAGCATAGATACGCAGTATTTT
>TRBJ2-1|NA|TRBV18|TRBD2
CASSPPEGLAGTNEQFF
TGTGCCAGCTCACCACCGGAAGGACTAGCGGGAACGAATGAGCAGTTCTTC
>TRBJ2-3|NA|TRBV4-1|TRBD2
CASSQEPGLAGGTQYF
TGCGCCAGCAGCCAAGAACCCGGACTAGCGGGAGGTACGCAGTATTTT
>TRBJ2-5|few|TRBV6-5|NA
CASSPNRETQYF
TGTGCCAGCAGTCCCAACCGGGAGACCCAGTACTTC
>TRBJ2-5|NA|TRBV10-3|TRBD2
CAISDPTLAGKETQYF
TGTGCCATCAGTGACCCCACGCTAGCGGGTAAAGAGACCCAGTACTTC
>TRBJ2-1|NA|TRBV5-8|NA
CASESPNLYNEQFF
TGTGCCAGCGAGAGCCCTAACCTCTACAATGAGCAGTTCTTC
>TRBJ2-7|NA|TRBV5-4|TRBD2
CASSPRAGGLSYEQYF
TGTGCCAGCAGCCCTAGGGCGGGAGGACTCTCCTACGAGCAGTACTTC
>TRBJ1-2|NA|TRBV29-1|NA
CNVEGRGRNYGYTF
TGCAACGTTGAGGGCAGGGGACGGAACTATGGCTACACCTTC
>TRBJ2-1|NA|TRBV4-2|NA
CASSTTRSSYNEQFF
TGTGCCAGCAGCACCACTCGGAGCTCCTACAATGAGCAGTTCTTC
>TRBJ2-3|NA|TRBV30|NA
CAWSNKGTTDTQYF
TGTGCCTGGAGTAATAAGGGAACCACAGATACGCAGTATTTT
>TRBJ2-5|NA|TRBV7-2|NA
CASSFGRETQYF
TGTGCCAGCAGCTTTGGGCGGGAGACCCAGTACTTC
>TRBJ1-4|once|TRBV10-3|TRBD1
CAIRQGASTEKLFF
TGTGCCATCAGGCAGGGGGCCTCGACTGAAAAACTGTTTTTT
>TRBJ2-7|NA|TRBV5-1|TRBD2
CASSEGLAGESPYEQYF
TGCGCCAGCAGCGAAGGACTAGCGGGAGAATCCCCCTACGAGCAGTACTTC
>TRBJ2-3|many|TRBV19|TRBD1
CASSIVPGQRSTDTQYF
TGTGCCAGTAGTATAGTCCCGGGACAGAGAAGCACAGATACGCAGTATTTT
>TRBJ1-1|NA|TRBV27|TRBD1
CASSFRTGEAFF
TGTGCCAGCAGTTTTCGGACAGGGGAAGCTTTCTTT
>TRBJ2-3|NA|TRBV10-3|TRBD1
CAISGRQGATDTQYF
TGTGCCATCAGTGGTCGACAGGGGGCGACAGATACGCAGTATTTT
>TRBJ1-4|NA|TRBV25-1|NA
CASSELRASRNEKLFF
TGTGCCAGCAGTGAATTGAGGGCCAGCCGTAATGAAAAACTGTTTTTT
>TRBJ1-2|few|TRBV6-1|TRBD1
CASSQTGTANYGYTF
TGTGCCAGCAGTCAAACCGGGACAGCTAACTATGGCTACACCTTC
>TRBJ2-1|NA|TRBV7-8|TRBD2
CASSLLAGYNEQFF
TGTGCCAGCAGCTTACTAGCGGGCTACAATGAGCAGTTCTTC
>TRBJ2-3|NA|TRBV28|NA
CASRRTVGTDTQYF
TGTGCCAGCAGGCGGACGGTTGGCACAGATACGCAGTATTTT
>TRBJ2-1|once|TRBV6-1|NA
CASSERINEQFF
TGTGCCAGCAGTGAAAGGATCAATGAGCAGTTCTTC
>TRBJ2-1|NA|TRBV11-2|TRBD2
CASSLYSSGSYNEQFF
TGTGCCAGCAGCCTATACTCTAGCGGTTCCTACAATGAGCAGTTCTTC
>TRBJ2-7|NA|TRBV7-3|TRBD1
CASSPGQGWEQYF
TGTGCCAGCAGCCCAGGACAGGGGTGGGAGCAGTACTTC
>TRBJ2-7|NA|TRBV16|NA
CASSQSGQGIYEQYF
TGTGCCAGCAGCCAATCCGGGCAGGGCATCTACGAGCAGTACTTC
>TRBJ1-1|NA|TRBV6-5|TRBD1
CASSGQGATEAFF
TGTGCCAGCTCGGGACAGGGGGCGACTGAAGCTTTCTTT
>TRBJ2-4|NA|TRBV28|NA
CASSFRWGMTAKNIQYF
TGTGCCAGCAGTTTTCGTTGGGGGATGACGGCCAAAAACATTCAGTACTTC
>TRBJ2-5|NA|TRBV11-2|TRBD2
CASSPYSRGGAKETQYF
TGTGCCAGCAGCCCCTACTCACGGGGGGGGGCAAAAGAGACCCAATACTTC
>TRBJ2-5|NA|TRBV27|TRBD1
CASSFRTGSETQYF
TGTGCCAGCAGTTTCCGGACAGGGTCAGAGACCCAGTACTTC
>TRBJ2-1|NA|TRBV4-2|TRBD2
CASSQGTSGRVYNEQFF
TGTGCCAGCAGCCAAGGGACTAGCGGGAGGGTTTACAATGAGCAGTTCTTC
>TRBJ1-4|NA|TRBV10-3|NA
CAISRTNEKLFF
TGTGCCATAAGCAGAACTAATGAAAAACTGTTTTTT